One and the same sample provided the 29 T cell receptor beta chains below, sequenced in a study of shared clonotypes between healthy human individuals. The repertoire was sequenced with immunoSEQ multiplex PCR; TCRdb's copy has only in-frame clones and lacks some. The sample holds about 610,000 clones, 95% to 96% seen once. Naive CD8 cells lacked CD45RO, underwent positive selection for CCR7 and left out terminally differentiated effector memory CD45RA+ cells. Sequences were obtained from naive CD8+ T cells sorted from blood. The receptors were gathered from a woman aged 25 to 39 in good health.

This clone was recorded only once. This sample includes further DNA sequences coding for the same CDR3. This chain connects TRBV9 to TRBJ2-1; D is uncertain. Germline V CDR1 and CDR2: SGDLS, YYNGEE. The CDR3 loop spans 11 amino acids. V lost 0 bases and J 9 bases, leaving 4 bases between the germline ends. CDR3 loop: CASSVAGEQFF. CDR3 sequence (DNA): TGTGCCAGCAGCGTAGCCGGTGAGCAGTTCTTC.

CDR3 sequence: CASSVANGRAYGDEQFF. The CDR3 nucleotides are TGTGCCAGCAGCGTAGCTAACGGGAGGGCCTATGGCGATGAGCAGTTCTTC. The chain recombines TRBV9 with TRBJ2-1; the match to TRBD2 covers 8 bases. The V and J ends lost 0 bases and 8 bases, in that order; junction bases with no gene match: 13. The germline gives CDR1 SGDLS, CDR2 YYNGEE. The CDR3 consists of 17 residues.

This sequence joins TRBV11-1 and TRBJ2-7; the match to TRBD1 covers 9 bases. The CDR3 length is 15 residues. The V gene end was trimmed by 4 bases and the J gene end by 5 bases; junction bases not matched to a gene: 9. From germline, CDR1 is SGHAT and CDR2 FQDESV (reference sequence). DNA of the CDR3: TGTGCCAGCAGCTCTAACGGGGACAGGGTTCACGAGCAGTACTTC. Protein: CASSSNGDRVHEQYF.

V and J are TRBV29-1 and TRBJ2-4; 8 nucleotides line up with TRBD2. Germline V lookup: CDR1 SQVTM, CDR2 ANQGSEA. V shed 1 base, J shed 7 bases, and the junction held 6 bases outside the gene matches. This CDR3 is built from 14 residues. CDR3 loop: CSVEGSSSGNIQYF. The DNA for the CDR3 is TGCAGCGTTGAAGGCTCGTCTAGCGGGAACATTCAGTACTTC. The full variable domain, in which reference TRBV29-1 and TRBJ2-4 provide the parts outside the CDR3, is SAVISQKPSRDICQRGTSLTIQCQVDSQVTMMFWYRQQPGQSLTLIATANQGSEATYESGFVIDKFPISRPNLTFSTLTVSNMSPEDSSIYLCSVEGSSSGNIQYFGAGTRLSVL.

The rearrangement links TRBV6-6 to TRBJ1-5; possibly TRBD1 for D (6 bases). Germline CDR1 MNHNY, CDR2 SVGAGI (reference sequence). This CDR3 is built from 14 residues. The germline V and J ends were trimmed by 10 bases and 3 bases, with 16 bases remaining between them. CDR3 in amino acids: CATGTTGSNQPQHF. The CDR3 DNA reads TGTGCCACCGGAACGACAGGTTCCAATCAGCCCCAGCATTTT.

The genes are TRBV4-2 and TRBJ2-7; 8 positions agree with TRBD1. The CDR3 loop spans 14 amino acids. Germline V gives CDR1 LGHNA, CDR2 YNFKEQ. The junction had 1 base not matched to a gene; V was cut back by 1 base and J by 2 bases. DNA of the CDR3: TGTGCCAGCAGCCAAGGGGGACAGGCCTACGAGCAGTACTTC. This sequence encodes CASSQGGQAYEQYF.

The chain recombines TRBV2 with TRBJ2-7, with D perhaps TRBD1 (6 bases). V lost 0 bases to trimming and J lost 5 bases, with 14 bases between them. The CDR3 has 15 residues. Germline CDR1 SNHLY, CDR2 FYNNEI. The CDR3 DNA reads as TGTGCCAGCAGTGAAGCGAGGCAGGGGTTACACGAGCAGTACTTC. Amino acids: CASSEARQGLHEQYF.

This clone appeared a single time. The V call is TRBV10-1, the J call TRBJ1-1; D is ambiguous. Germline lookup yields CDR1 WNHNN and CDR2 SYGVQD (reference sequence). V was pared by 3 bases and J by 4 bases, with 18 bases between. The CDR3 has 16 residues. The CDR3 loop reads CASSDLLSDGRTEAFF. The CDR3 coding sequence is TGCGCCAGCAGTGACCTTCTTAGCGACGGCCGCACTGAAGCTTTCTTT.

Here the CDR3 DNA reads TGTGCCAGCAGTCCCCCCTGGACCGGGGAGCTGTTTTTT. Its protein product is CASSPPWTGELFF. This chain joins TRBV28 and TRBJ2-2; D gene uncertain. Deletions cut 5 bases from V and 5 bases from J, with 9 bases between. CDR1 is MDHEN and CDR2 is SYDVKM in the germline V gene. This CDR3 is 13 amino acids long.

The chain combines TRBV7-2 with TRBJ2-3, with TRBD2 identical over 11 bases. With 4 bases clipped from V and 3 bases from J, the junction kept 6 bases outside the gene matches. Germline-derived CDR1 and CDR2 are SGHTA and FQGNSA. The CDR3 runs 16 residues. CDR3 in amino acids: CASSSLAGGPTDTQYF. DNA for the CDR3: TGTGCCAGCAGCTCCTTAGCGGGAGGGCCGACAGATACGCAGTATTTT. Drawing the rest from reference TRBV7-2 and TRBJ2-3, the complete variable domain is GAGVSQSPSNKVTEKGKDVELRCDPISGHTALYWYRQSLGQGLEFLIYFQGNSAPDKSGLPSDRFSAERTGGSVSTLTIQRTQQEDSAVYLCASSSLAGGPTDTQYFGPGTRLTVL.

Worth noting for this clone: This sample includes further DNA sequences coding for the same CDR3. The V call is TRBV6-1, the J call TRBJ2-7; D is ambiguous. CDR3 size: 13 residues. From germline, CDR1 is MNHNS and CDR2 SASEGT. Trimming cost V 5 bases and J 0 bases, with 8 bases left between them. The CDR3 loop reads CASSRLSSYEQYF. The CDR3 coding sequence is TGTGCCAGCAGTCGTTTGTCCTCCTACGAGCAGTACTTC.

V usage is TRBV4-1 and J usage is TRBJ1-5, with D possibly being TRBD1 (6 bases). V gave up 1 base and J gave up 7 bases, with 11 bases separating them. Per germline, CDR1 MGHRA and CDR2 YSYEKL. The CDR3 contains 14 residues. CDR3 loop: CASSQGGGGQPQHF. CDR3 DNA: TGCGCCAGCAGCCAAGGAGGGGGGGGGCAGCCCCAGCATTTT.

Concerning this clone: In the same sample, other DNA sequences code for this CDR3. The chain carries TRBV19 and TRBJ1-5; tentatively, D is TRBD1 (6 bases). Trimming stripped 2 bases from V and 0 bases from J, with 8 bases between. Germline CDR1 and CDR2: LNHDA and SQIVND (reference sequence). The CDR3 loop spans 15 amino acids. Here the CDR3 DNA reads TGTGCCAGTAGTATAACAGGGTATAGCAATCAGCCCCAGCATTTT. This encodes CASSITGYSNQPQHF.

In its sample, this clone was seen a few times. The chain couples TRBV2 to TRBJ2-7; no clear D. Per the germline V gene, CDR1 is SNHLY and CDR2 is FYNNEI. The CDR3 spans 11 residues. Deletions cut 8 bases from V and 2 bases from J, with 7 bases between. The CDR3 DNA sequence: TGTGCCAGCCTTGATACCTACGAGCAGTACTTC. Its translation is CASLDTYEQYF.

The sample holds one count of this clone. V and J are TRBV30 and TRBJ1-2; perhaps TRBD1 as D (6 bases). Germline values: CDR1 GTSNPN, CDR2 SVGIG (reference sequence). V lost 5 bases and J lost 0, with 19 bases in between. The CDR3 has 16 amino acids. The CDR3 loop is CAWGNINRAANYGYTF. The CDR3 region has the DNA TGTGCCTGGGGTAACATCAACAGGGCGGCTAACTATGGCTACACCTTC.

This chain connects TRBV28 to TRBJ2-1, with 11 bases fitting TRBD1. J gave up 9 bases and V 6 bases, and 22 bases lay outside the gene matches. The CDR3 consists of 19 residues. In germline, CDR1 is MDHEN, CDR2 SYDVKM. CDR3 sequence: CASSPFWAGDRGGLGEQFF. CDR3 sequence (DNA): TGTGCCAGCAGCCCGTTCTGGGCTGGGGACAGGGGGGGCCTCGGTGAGCAGTTCTTC.

The chain has TRBV14 and TRBJ1-3; D gene unclear. The V gene lost 8 bases and the J gene lost 4 bases, with 12 bases spanning the gap. The CDR3 extends over 13 amino acids. From germline, CDR1 is SGHDN and CDR2 FVKESK. The CDR3 loop reads CASSPGYGNTIYF. In nucleotides, the CDR3 is TGTGCCAGCTCCCCGGGGTACGGAAACACCATATATTTT. The full variable domain, completed using reference TRBV14 and TRBJ1-3, is EAGVTQFPSHSVIEKGQTVTLRCDPISGHDNLYWYRRVMGKEIKFLLHFVKESKQDESGMPNNRFLAERTGGTYSTLKVQPAELEDSGVYFCASSPGYGNTIYFGEGSWLTVV.

V gene TRBV28 combines with J gene TRBJ1-1; maybe TRBD1 (5 bases). V gave up 4 bases and J gave up 3 bases, with 18 bases separating them. CDR3 size: 16 residues. CDR1 is MDHEN and CDR2 is SYDVKM in the germline V gene. CDR3 protein: CASSYHSGAGHTEAFF. In DNA, the CDR3 is TGTGCCAGCAGTTACCACTCCGGGGCCGGGCACACTGAAGCTTTCTTT.

The chain combines TRBV10-2 with TRBJ2-7; unclear D gene. The length of the CDR3 is 11 residues. Germline-derived CDR1 and CDR2 are WSHSY and SAAADI. V dropped 6 bases and J dropped 5 bases, with 8 bases sitting between them. The CDR3 sequence: CASRDGHEQYF. CDR3 DNA sequence: TGCGCCAGCAGGGATGGCCACGAGCAGTACTTC.

V gene TRBV7-6 combines with J gene TRBJ1-5; D uncertain. This CDR3 spans 13 amino acids. Per the germline V gene, CDR1 is SGHVS and CDR2 is FNYEAQ. V gave up 2 bases and J gave up 2 bases, with 4 bases separating them. CDR3 loop: CASSLRRNQPQHF. Written as DNA, the CDR3 is TGTGCCAGCAGCTTAAGGCGCAATCAGCCCCAGCATTTT.

The genes are TRBV5-1 and TRBJ2-7; D is undetermined. Germline V gives CDR1 SGHRS, CDR2 YFSETQ. Trimming cost V 5 bases and J 2 bases, with 11 bases left between them. The CDR3 is 13 residues long. Here the CDR3 reads CASRPGLAYEQYF. The DNA of the CDR3 is TGCGCCAGCAGACCCGGGTTGGCCTACGAGCAGTACTTC.

The chain couples TRBV10-3 to TRBJ2-1; 10 bases are shared with TRBD2. Germline loops: CDR1 ENHRY, CDR2 SYGVKD. V dropped 3 bases and J dropped 2; count of bases not matched to a gene: 1. This CDR3 contains 15 residues. CDR3 coding DNA: TGTGCCATCAGTGATAGCGGGAGGCCCTACAATGAGCAGTTCTTC. Translated: CAISDSGRPYNEQFF.

The V call is TRBV7-8, the J call TRBJ2-7; D ambiguous. This CDR3 spans 14 amino acids. CDR1 is SGHVS, CDR2 FQNEAQ, per germline. The ends were cut back, 5 bases at V and 4 bases at J, with 15 bases in the middle. CDR3 DNA: TGTGCCAGCAGCGTGCATGAGGTCGGGTACGAGCAGTACTTC. Translating gives CASSVHEVGYEQYF.

V usage is TRBV19 and J usage is TRBJ2-1, with D perhaps matching TRBD1 (6 bases). V lost 10 bases to trimming and J lost 12 bases, with 22 bases between them. CDR3 length: 13 residues. From germline, CDR1 is LNHDA and CDR2 SQIVND (reference sequence). The CDR3 is CATEQGPSLGQFF. For the CDR3, the DNA is TGTGCCACTGAACAGGGCCCCTCTCTCGGGCAGTTCTTC.

The table lists this clone with a count of one. CDR3 in DNA: TGTGCCAGCAGTTTTTTATCCGGTGATACGCAGTATTTT. Protein sequence: CASSFLSGDTQYF. V gene TRBV27 combines with J gene TRBJ2-3; D is unresolved. Germline V CDR1 and CDR2: MNHEY, SMNVEV (reference sequence). Trimming took off 3 bases at V and 6 bases at J, with 10 bases between the two ends. This CDR3 region has 13 residues.

In nucleotides, the CDR3 is TGTGCCAGCAGCTTTCCAGGCCCTGAAGCTTTCTTT. It translates to CASSFPGPEAFF. V gene TRBV5-8 combines with J gene TRBJ1-1; D remains ambiguous. Trimming pared 2 bases from V and 6 bases from J, leaving 8 bases between. CDR1 is SGHTS, CDR2 YDEGEE, per germline. This CDR3 region has 12 residues. The complete variable domain, with remaining parts taken from reference TRBV5-8 and TRBJ1-1, reads EAGVTQSPTHLIKTRGQQATLRCSPISGHTSVYWYQQALGLGLQFLLWYDEGEERNRGNFPPRFSGRQFPNYSSELNVNALELEDSALYLCASSFPGPEAFFGQGTRLTVV.

The V call is TRBV6-5, the J call TRBJ1-4; TRBD1 is a possible D gene (6 bases). The CDR3 contains 15 residues. Trimming removed 6 bases at V and 5 bases at J, with 16 bases between. Germline V gene data show CDR1 as MNHEY and CDR2 as SVGAGI. CDR3 loop: CASRPSPQGNEKLFF. The CDR3 DNA is TGTGCCAGCAGGCCCTCCCCACAGGGAAATGAAAAACTGTTTTTT.

As DNA, the CDR3 is TGTGCCTCCAAAACGAGCGGGAGTGCGAATGAGCAGTTCTTC. Residues: CASKTSGSANEQFF. The chain has TRBV6-4 and TRBJ2-1; 8 nucleotides match TRBD2. There are 14 residues in the CDR3. Trimming took 11 bases from V and 7 from J; bases not matched to a gene: 13. Germline V gene lookup returns CDR1 MRHNA and CDR2 SNTAGT.

The chain recombines TRBV9 with TRBJ2-7; 9 bases align to TRBD2. Germline V gene data show CDR1 as SGDLS and CDR2 as YYNGEE. The CDR3 has 17 residues. V was clipped by 4 bases and J by 5 bases; unmatched bases: 16. The CDR3 protein is CASSPPRFGGRVNEQYF. The CDR3 DNA is TGTGCCAGCAGCCCCCCCCGATTTGGCGGGAGGGTCAACGAGCAGTACTTC.